The source of this T cell receptor (beta chain) is a study of cytomegalovirus exposure and HLA in healthy donors. With 60 Vbeta and 13 Jbeta primers, the PCR was carried out. Using immunoSEQ multiplex PCR, the repertoire was profiled, and TCRdb retains in-frame clones only, with some absent. The data contain 150,000 or so clones, 70% to 85% of them singletons. A note on this clone: Antigen specificity is unknown.

Study-wide points: Some highly shared sequence variants likely arose as a pipeline artifact. A link between a missense DCLRE1C variant and TCR beta V- and J-gene trimming emerged from a later analysis. Most CMV-associated TCR beta chains were later found to appear HLA-restricted.

The receptor was derived from a human donor in good health. Sequencing was performed on PBMCs.

CDR3 sequence (DNA): TGTGCCAGCAGCTTCCCCGGGTGGGAGACCCAGTACTTC. Its translation is CASSFPGWETQYF. The chain combines TRBV5-5 with TRBJ2-5, with unresolved D. The V end was cut by 2 bases, the J end by 5 bases, with 10 bases between. The CDR3 contains 13 residues. Germline V gives CDR1 SGHKS, CDR2 YYEKEE (reference sequence).